One sample yielded the 26 T cell receptor beta chains listed below, sequenced in a study of T cells in Graves' hyperthyroidism and ophthalmopathy. Amplification of TCR beta CDR3 regions used RNA as the template. Using the HTBI primer set, a first-round RT-PCR was run on the TCR CDR3. TCRdb fed the multiplex PCR reads into MiXCR, producing one record per CDR3 protein. The profile covers about 700,000 distinct CDR3 sequences, with 12% to 15% appearing a single time and about a tenth taken by the ten largest. Sequencing was done on a sample of blood. The receptors derive from a woman aged 18 to 35 with Graves' hyperthyroidism.

This clonotype was observed at least ten times. The chain recombines TRBV14 with TRBJ2-1, with D hard to call. The V end was cut by 1 base, the J end by 9 bases, with 10 bases between. Germline CDR1 is SGHDN and CDR2 is FVKESK. The CDR3 contains 13 residues. CDR3 sequence (DNA): TGTGCCAGCAGCCAAGTAAATTGGCGTGAGCAGTTCTTC. Translation gives CASSQVNWREQFF.

This clonotype was recorded a few times. CDR3 sequence (DNA): TGTGCCAGCTCCCCCGGCGTCGGGACAGGGTCTTACGAGCAGTACTTC. Translation: CASSPGVGTGSYEQYF. V gene TRBV18 combines with J gene TRBJ2-7, with 9 positions matching TRBD1. Germline loops: CDR1 KGHSH, CDR2 LQKENI. The CDR3 consists of 16 residues. After removal of 6 bases from V and 4 bases from J, the junction contained 13 bases not matched to a gene.

The sample holds a few counts of this clonotype. V and J are TRBV7-9 and TRBJ2-2, with 8 bases fitting TRBD1. Germline CDR1 is SEHNR and CDR2 is FQNEAQ (reference sequence). V dropped 5 bases and J dropped 6; count of bases not matched to a gene: 11. This CDR3 comprises 16 residues. The CDR3 nucleotides read TGTGCCAGCAGCCGGACAGGGACTTCTTGGCCCGGGGAGCTGTTTTTT. It is translated as CASSRTGTSWPGELFF.

This clonotype was counted at least ten times. The chain has TRBV6-1 and TRBJ2-1, with D perhaps TRBD1 (5 bases). The CDR3 totals 15 residues. Germline-derived CDR1 and CDR2 are MNHNS and SASEGT. The germline V and J ends were trimmed by 4 bases and 1 base, with 11 bases remaining between them. CDR3 sequence reads: CASSVAGLSYNEQFF. The CDR3 coding sequence is TGTGCCAGCAGTGTGGCAGGGTTATCCTACAATGAGCAGTTCTTC.

This clonotype came up many times. This chain joins TRBV6-2 or TRBV6-3 and TRBJ2-1; 11 nucleotides align to TRBD2. CDR1 is MNHEY and CDR2 is SVGEGT in the germline V gene. Trimming removed 3 bases from V and 5 bases from J; junction bases left unmatched: 6. The CDR3 contains 16 residues. CDR3 in amino acids: CASSYLPGLADNEQFF. For the CDR3, the DNA is TGTGCCAGCAGTTATCTGCCGGGACTAGCGGACAATGAGCAGTTCTTC.

This clonotype was seen many times. The chain recombines TRBV4-1 with TRBJ1-6, with a possible D match to TRBD1 (6 bases). CDR3 length: 16 residues. Trimming removed 3 bases at V and 7 bases at J, with 16 bases between. From germline, CDR1 is MGHRA and CDR2 YSYEKL. CDR3 nucleotide sequence: TGCGCCAGCAGCCAGCCTAAGGGGGGGGCGAATTCACCCCTCCACTTT. Protein sequence: CASSQPKGGANSPLHF.

This clonotype has more than one count but fewer than ten. The V and J genes are TRBV5-1 and TRBJ1-5; D call uncertain. V dropped 1 base and J dropped 0 bases, with 8 bases sitting between them. Per the germline V gene, CDR1 is SGHRS and CDR2 is YFSETQ. The CDR3 is 15 residues long. DNA of the CDR3: TGCGCCAGCAGCTTGCTCGGAGATAGCAATCAGCCCCAGCATTTT. This gives the protein CASSLLGDSNQPQHF.

This clonotype appeared many times. The chain couples TRBV7-2 to TRBJ1-1; D gene ambiguous. Trimming pared 5 bases from V and 3 bases from J, leaving 13 bases between. This CDR3 is 14 amino acids long. Germline V gives CDR1 SGHTA, CDR2 FQGNSA. The DNA of the CDR3 is TGTGCCAGCAGCGTCAAGGAATTGTACACTGAAGCTTTCTTT. Protein product: CASSVKELYTEAFF.

The J gene is TRBJ2-1, the V gene TRBV19; TRBD2 matches at 16 bases. This CDR3 region has 19 residues. V shed 1 base and J 2 bases; nucleotides not matched to a gene: 5. CDR1 is LNHDA and CDR2 is SQIVND in the germline V gene (reference sequence). DNA of the CDR3: TGTGCCAGTAGTATAGGGGGGACTAGCGGGAGGGGGACCTACAATGAGCAGTTCTTC. Its protein product is CASSIGGTSGRGTYNEQFF.

The sample holds many counts of this clonotype. The chain couples TRBV12-3 or TRBV12-4 to TRBJ2-5; 7 bases map to TRBD2. After removal of 6 bases from V and 1 base from J, the junction contained 17 bases not matched to a gene. The CDR3 runs to 18 residues. The CDR3 DNA follows: TGTGCCAGCAGCCCGGGGTACGGGGGGTGGGGATTCCAAGAGACCCAGTACTTC. This codes for CASSPGYGGWGFQETQYF.

Points on this clonotype: Being one base from a much bigger clone, this may be a read error. Without the conserved terminal phenylalanine or tryptophan, this CDR3 likely stems from a read error. This chain joins TRBV2 and TRBJ1-2; the D is unclear. Trimming took off 4 bases at V and 2 bases at J, with 5 bases between the two ends. There are 12 residues in the CDR3. Germline CDR1 SNHLY, CDR2 FYNNEI. CDR3 DNA sequence: TGTGCCAGCAGTGCGACCAACTATGGCTACACCTCC. It codes for CASSATNYGYTS.

Worth noting for this clonotype: Given a much more abundant clone one base away, this may be a read error. The V gene is TRBV5-1, the J gene TRBJ2-5; D unresolved. The J call may be mistaken, given a closer DNA end match to TRBJ2-1. This CDR3 has 13 residues. Germline CDR1 is SGHRS and CDR2 is YFSETQ. The CDR3 DNA follows: TGCGCCAGCAGCTTTCAGTACCAAGAGACCCAGTTCTTC. Its protein product is CASSFQYQETQFF.

The V call is TRBV19, the J call TRBJ1-4; maybe TRBD1 (5 bases). V dropped 6 bases and J dropped 6 bases, with 14 bases sitting between them. CDR3 length: 14 amino acids. Germline V gene lookup returns CDR1 LNHDA and CDR2 SQIVND (reference sequence). CDR3 in DNA: TGTGCCAGTAGCAGGGACTACGGAGATGAAAAACTGTTTTTT. Translated, it gives CASSRDYGDEKLFF.

V is TRBV28 and J is TRBJ1-5; 7 positions agree with TRBD1. Germline V gene sequence: CDR1 MDHEN, CDR2 SYDVKM. Losses at the gene ends were 6 bases for V and 7 bases for J; bases not matched to a gene: 9. The CDR3 runs to 14 residues. DNA of the CDR3: TGTGCCAGCAGCCCCGGACAGGAAGGCCAGCCCCAGCATTTT. Its protein product is CASSPGQEGQPQHF.

Many counts were recorded for this clonotype. This sequence joins TRBV18 and TRBJ2-5; tentative D call: TRBD2 (6 bases). CDR3 length: 14 amino acids. Germline assignment: CDR1 KGHSH and CDR2 LQKENI. Trimming pared 6 bases from V and 2 bases from J, leaving 13 bases between. The CDR3 DNA follows: TGTGCCAGCTCCCTCGGGAGTTCGCAAGAGACCCAGTACTTC. Residues: CASSLGSSQETQYF.

There are many counts of this clonotype. The gene calls are TRBV30 and TRBJ1-1, with TRBD1 matching over 8 bases. V gave up 4 bases and J gave up 3 bases; unmatched junction bases: 10. The germline V gene encodes CDR1 GTSNPN and CDR2 SVGIG (reference sequence). The CDR3 is made up of 15 amino acids. The CDR3 reads CAWKLFQGAYTEAFF. CDR3 DNA sequence: TGTGCCTGGAAACTGTTCCAGGGGGCCTACACTGAAGCTTTCTTT.

This clonotype was seen at least ten times. The chain couples TRBV12-3 or TRBV12-4 to TRBJ2-1; 13 bases fit TRBD2. This CDR3 comprises 15 residues. V trimming: 3 bases; J trimming: 14 bases; junction bases outside the gene matches: 10. CDR3 DNA sequence: TGTGCCAGCAGTTTGCACCTACTAGCGGGAGGGCAGGAGTTCTTC. This gives the protein CASSLHLLAGGQEFF.

On this clonotype itself: It may be a read error: a sequence one base away is much more abundant. V is TRBV18 and J is TRBJ1-1, with 7 positions matching TRBD1. This CDR3 is 12 amino acids long. Per the germline V gene, CDR1 is KGHSH and CDR2 is LQKENI. The chain's CDR3 is CANSPNRGEAFF. The CDR3, as DNA: TGTGCCAACTCACCGAACAGGGGTGAAGCTTTCTTT.

The rearrangement links TRBV6-1 to TRBJ2-1, with 7 bases aligning to TRBD1. Germline V CDR1 and CDR2: MNHNS, SASEGT. The CDR3 has 14 residues. V lost 7 bases and J lost 12; bases outside the gene matches: 15. In DNA form, the CDR3 reads TGTGCCAGCATCCTCACAGGGGCCGCCCTTGTGCAGTTCTTC. Its protein is CASILTGAALVQFF.

This clonotype was picked up many times. The chain recombines TRBV7-9 with TRBJ2-7; 9 bases map to TRBD1. The germline CDR1 and CDR2 sequences are SEHNR and FQNEAQ (reference sequence). Trimming removed 5 bases from V and 5 bases from J; junction bases left unmatched: 7. There are 14 residues in the CDR3. CDR3 bases: TGTGCCAGCAGCCATCGGGACAGGGTGCACGAGCAGTACTTC. Encoded protein: CASSHRDRVHEQYF.

In this sample, this clonotype turned up a few times. This rearrangement joins TRBV6-1 to TRBJ1-1; TRBD1 might be the D (5 bases). Trimming cost V 1 base and J 5 bases, with 11 bases left between them. CDR1 and CDR2 (germline): MNHNS, SASEGT. The CDR3 covers 14 residues. CDR3 coding DNA: TGTGCCAGCAGTGAAGGTGGCAGGGTAACTGAAGCTTTCTTT. Translation: CASSEGGRVTEAFF.

This clonotype was observed many times. This chain joins TRBV27 and TRBJ1-1; D is undetermined. CDR1 is MNHEY, CDR2 SMNVEV, per germline (reference sequence). V lost 5 bases, J lost 6 bases, and 13 bases lay in between. The CDR3 is 13 residues long. CDR3 bases: TGTGCCAGCAGTCCGCGGGTTCCGCCTGAAGCTTTCTTT. It translates to CASSPRVPPEAFF.

This clonotype showed up many times. This chain joins TRBV7-9 and TRBJ2-1, with D tentatively TRBD2 (6 bases). The CDR3 has 17 amino acids. V dropped 0 bases and J dropped 2 bases, with 14 bases sitting between them. Germline CDR1 is SEHNR and CDR2 is FQNEAQ (reference sequence). The DNA for the CDR3 is TGTGCCAGCAGCTTAGCGTTTGACGGGAGTGCCTACAATGAGCAGTTCTTC. Protein sequence: CASSLAFDGSAYNEQFF. The whole variable domain, filled in from reference TRBV7-9 and TRBJ2-1, reads DTGVSQNPRHKITKRGQNVTFRCDPISEHNRLYWYRQTLGQGPEFLTYFQNEAQLEKSRLLSDRFSAERPKGSFSTLEIQRTEQGDSAMYLCASSLAFDGSAYNEQFFGPGTRLTVL.

The chain carries TRBV20-1 and TRBJ1-5; a weak D match, TRBD1 (6 bases). The ends were cut back, 2 bases at V and 7 bases at J, with 27 bases in the middle. Per the germline V gene, CDR1 is DFQATT and CDR2 is SNEGSKA (reference sequence). The CDR3 contains 18 residues. The CDR3 DNA reads as TGCAGTGCTAGACCCCGGGGGCGGTACGGGGTTGGGAACCAGCCCCAGCATTTT. This gives the protein CSARPRGRYGVGNQPQHF.

The V call is TRBV15, the J call TRBJ1-1, with a tentative D call TRBD1 (5 bases). Per germline, CDR1 LNHNV and CDR2 YYDKDF (reference sequence). This CDR3 spans 17 amino acids. Trimming cost V 5 bases and J 4 bases, with 23 bases left between them. The CDR3 region has the DNA TGTGCCACCAGCGCCCCCAATACGGGGGTGCAGTCCACTGAAGCTTTCTTT. Amino acid sequence: CATSAPNTGVQSTEAFF.

The J gene is TRBJ2-6, the V gene TRBV2, with D tentatively TRBD1 (6 bases). Trimming took 7 bases from V and 2 from J, leaving 18 bases between them. Germline V CDR1 and CDR2: SNHLY, FYNNEI. The CDR3 is 17 amino acids. In nucleotides, the CDR3 is TGTGCCAGCAATTATCAGGGGTTAATAGCTGGGGCCAACGTCCTGACTTTC. Protein product: CASNYQGLIAGANVLTF.